This T cell receptor (beta chain) was retrieved from a study of CD8+CD57+ T cells in acquired aplastic anemia (dated by TCRdb to 2016 to 2019). In the study overall: On average, sorted CD4+ and CD8+ cells yielded 3.2 ug of extracted DNA, with a range of about 0.18 to 27.4 ug. Mean read counts for healthy donor samples were around 10 million for CD4+ cells and 11.0 million for CD8+ cells.

Results the study describes overall, beyond this receptor: Patients and healthy controls showed no significant difference in CD8+ Simpson's diversity (P=0.060). Although 25 to 30 CD8+ CDR3 sequences were shared by patients and controls, these sequences appeared highly expressed in patients and within the immunodominant clones of patients.

This clonotype was picked up many times. Its antigen is still unknown. No qualities accompany the bases; no much larger clone lies one base away. TCR repertoires of sorted CD4+ and CD8+ blood T cells from severe aplastic anemia patients and healthy subjects were deep-sequenced in the study. Ficoll-Paque density gradient centrifugation was used to isolate peripheral blood mononuclear cells. Before DNA extraction, CD4+ and CD8+ T cells were sorted with FACS or magnetic beads. Including cysteine and phenylalanine, the CDR3 has 17 amino acids. Only the CDR3 region is kept as DNA, spanning 51 bases read in frame from base 1. V and J lose 4 bases and 10 bases, and a span of 26 bases separates them. CDR1 SGHTA and CDR2 FQGNSA were looked up in the germline V gene. Genomic DNA served as template for TCR beta VDJ combination and CDR3 sequence profiling. TCR repertoire sequencing was run on an Illumina HiSeq 2000. Per the original workflow: Repertoire assessment relied on Simpson's diversity index, CDR3 size and DJ length profiles, and TRBV/TRBJ rearrangement plots. The most abundant DNA sequence in the deep sequencing data was defined as the immunodominant clone. CDR3 amino acid sequences were screened for sharing across subjects and compared with published repertoires and the VDJdb database. In-frame beta chains were kept once TCRdb had trimmed the public reads at Q25 with fastp and called clones with MiXCR. A single entry per CDR3 protein holds the most common genes and DNA from its merged rows. Clone size and V and J calls follow TCRdb, not the original study. The sample records some 180,000 distinct CDR3 sequences, around half of which are singletons. Of the sample, under 3.5% is held by the ten largest clones.

The TCR comes from a human donor in good health. Sequencing input: sorted CD4+, CD8+, or CD8+CD57+ T cells (not recorded which) from PBMCs. In this chain, TRBV7-2 is recombined with TRBJ2-1; no confident D gene assignment can be made. The DNA sequence is given as TGTGCCAGCAGCTCCCAGACTTTGCCTGATCGGTATATCGAGCAGTTCTTC. This sequence encodes CASSSQTLPDRYIEQFF. Supplemented by the reference TRBV7-2 and TRBJ2-1 proteins around the CDR3, the complete variable domain is GAGVSQSPSNKVTEKGKDVELRCDPISGHTALYWYRQSLGQGLEFLIYFQGNSAPDKSGLPSDRFSAERTGGSVSTLTIQRTQQEDSAVYLCASSSQTLPDRYIEQFFGPGTRLTVL.